Listed below are T cell receptor beta chains from one sample, sequenced in a study of CD4 T cells in relation to SARS-CoV-2 and coronaviruses. The method was immunoSEQ multiplex PCR; TCRdb's version includes in-frame clones alone and lacks a portion of them. The table has tens of thousands of clones, over 90% seen once. The material sequenced was naive CD4+ T cells from PBMCs. The receptor set was obtained from a human donor in good health. CDR3s include the opening cysteine and the closing phenylalanine or tryptophan. The D gene is left open where the match is weak.

>TRBJ2-2|15|TRBV5-1|-
CASSPSGQYTGELFF
>TRBJ2-3|15|TRBV16|-
CASNKVAGRPDTQYF
>TRBJ2-1|16|TRBV6-2/TRBV6-3|-
CASSYPIGGFYNEQFF
>TRBJ1-5|18|TRBV10-3|-
CAISERGGAGNGNQPQHF
>TRBJ2-7|16|TRBV18|-
CASSPPLGSGPYEQYF
>TRBJ2-3|14|TRBV11-3|TRBD2
CASGNGGSTDTQYF
>TRBJ1-4|15|TRBV5-1|-
CASSLASGGPEKLFF
>TRBJ2-1|13|TRBV2|TRBD1
CATEPGQYNEQFF
>TRBJ2-1|15|TRBV11-2|TRBD2
CASSLGLAGSNEQFF
>TRBJ2-3|16|TRBV24-1|TRBD1
CATSDYTTGDTDTQYF
>TRBJ2-1|16|TRBV7-9|-
CASSPSARRLVDEQFF
>TRBJ2-3|17|TRBV4-1|-
CASSQLTGTPSTDTQYF
>TRBJ1-5|18|TRBV11-2|TRBD1
CASSLEVTGQGACQPQHF
>TRBJ2-5|15|TRBV7-8|TRBD2
CASSLWASGEETQYF
>TRBJ1-2|14|TRBV11-3|TRBD1
CASSLDGTGAGYTF
>TRBJ2-2|17|TRBV4-2|TRBD2
CASSLWEAGGDTGELFF
>TRBJ1-6|15|TRBV19|-
CASSIATRLNSPLHF
>TRBJ2-1|15|TRBV6-1|TRBD2
CASSEATAGGYEQFF
>TRBJ2-1|15|TRBV15|TRBD2
CATSRESGRVSEQFF
>TRBJ1-4|16|TRBV30|TRBD1
CAWSAPRTGSNEKLFF
>TRBJ2-3|15|TRBV30|-
CAWSVGGALSDTQYF
>TRBJ2-3|15|TRBV2|-
CASSIETGSTDTQYF
>TRBJ2-3|16|TRBV13|TRBD2
CASTTHSGGAGDAQYF
>TRBJ2-1|12|TRBV12-3/TRBV12-4|-
CASSGIGVKQFF
>TRBJ2-3|14|TRBV7-9|-
CASSLDRAPDTQYF
>TRBJ2-7|17|TRBV5-1|TRBD2
CASSAGLAGASLYEQYF
>TRBJ2-2|16|TRBV19|TRBD1
CASSPRAGTETGELFF
>TRBJ1-6|18|TRBV2|-
CASSAHRRGSSYNSPLHF
>TRBJ1-4|13|TRBV10-3|-
CAVHSATNEKLFF